This entry lists 32 T cell receptor beta chains sequenced from one sample in a study of CD8 T cells in Susac syndrome. RNA totalling about 0.45 to 1 ug underwent reverse transcription with random hexamers. MiXCR, run by TCRdb on the immunoSEQ multiplex PCR reads, gives a single entry per CDR3 protein. The table has 75,000 to 95,000 distinct CDR3 sequences, roughly 90% seen once; the top ten hold 0.5% to 0.65%. The material sequenced was CD8+ T cells from PBMCs. The receptors here all came from a human donor with multiple sclerosis.

The J gene is TRBJ2-1, the V gene TRBV20-1; D possibly matches TRBD1 or TRBD2 (6 bases each). There are 15 residues in the CDR3. Trimming pared 3 bases from V and 1 base from J, leaving 13 bases between. Germline CDR1 DFQATT, CDR2 SNEGSKA (reference sequence). The CDR3: CSASWRGQSYNEQFF. The CDR3 DNA reads as TGCAGTGCTAGCTGGAGGGGACAATCCTACAATGAGCAGTTCTTC.

The rearrangement links TRBV2 to TRBJ2-2, with 7 bases identical to TRBD1. V lost 6 bases, J lost 1 base, and 17 bases stayed unmatched. From germline, CDR1 is SNHLY and CDR2 FYNNEI. The CDR3 is 19 residues long. The CDR3 nucleotides read TGTGCCAGCAGCGCAAGGTACCTTCGGACAGGCATGAACACCGGGGAGCTGTTTTTT. Amino acids: CASSARYLRTGMNTGELFF.

The genes are TRBV28 and TRBJ2-6; D possibly corresponds to TRBD1 (6 bases). CDR3 length equals 16 residues. Germline V CDR1 and CDR2: MDHEN, SYDVKM. Trimming took off 6 bases at V and 0 bases at J, with 12 bases between the two ends. The CDR3 bases are TGTGCCAGCAGCACAGACAGGCCCTCTGGGGCCAACGTCCTGACTTTC. Amino acids: CASSTDRPSGANVLTF.

V is TRBV7-9 and J is TRBJ1-2, with D possibly matching TRBD1 (6 bases). The CDR3 covers 14 residues. The germline V gene has CDR1 SEHNR and CDR2 FQNEAQ (reference sequence). The ends were cut back, 5 bases at V and 4 bases at J, with 14 bases in the middle. CDR3 amino acids: CASSPGQTLYGYTF. DNA of the CDR3: TGTGCCAGCAGCCCCGGACAGACACTCTATGGCTACACCTTC.

This clonotype showed up just once. V is TRBV7-4 and J is TRBJ1-6, with D unclear. V was trimmed by 5 bases and J by 6 bases, leaving 14 bases between them. CDR3 size: 15 residues. Germline CDR1 SGHVT, CDR2 SQSDAQ. CDR3 loop: CASSNNSQANSPLHF. Written as DNA, the CDR3 is TGTGCCAGCAGCAACAATAGCCAGGCTAATTCACCCCTCCACTTT.

The V gene is TRBV12-3 or TRBV12-4, the J gene TRBJ1-2; D not resolved. The length of the CDR3 is 11 residues. V shed 1 base and J shed 10 bases, with 7 bases lying between them. CDR3 loop: CASSLGQSYTF. The CDR3 DNA reads as TGTGCCAGCAGTTTAGGGCAGTCCTACACCTTC.

This chain links TRBV12-3 or TRBV12-4 with TRBJ2-1; 8 nucleotides align to TRBD1. This CDR3 contains 12 residues. The trim removed 6 bases at V and 11 bases at J, leaving 6 bases unmatched. The CDR3 DNA sequence: TGTGCCAGCAGGCTACAGGGGGAAAAGCAGTTCTTC. The encoded protein is CASRLQGEKQFF.

This chain uses TRBV27 with TRBJ1-1; no reliable D call. The germline CDR1 and CDR2 sequences are MNHEY and SMNVEV (reference sequence). The CDR3 covers 14 residues. The V end was cut by 4 bases, the J end by 4 bases, with 13 bases between. Written as DNA, the CDR3 is TGTGCCAGCAGTTCCCCCCGAGTGGGCACTGAAGCTTTCTTT. It is translated as CASSSPRVGTEAFF.

The chain carries TRBV20-1 and TRBJ2-3; the D gene is possibly TRBD2 (7 bases). This CDR3 has 15 amino acids. The V end was cut by 0 bases, the J end by 6 bases, with 16 bases between. Germline CDR1 reads DFQATT; CDR2 reads SNEGSKA (reference sequence). CDR3 loop: CSARDLWGGSDTQYF. In DNA, the CDR3 is TGCAGTGCTAGAGATCTGTGGGGGGGCTCTGATACGCAGTATTTT.

This chain joins TRBV4-3 and TRBJ2-7, with 13 positions matching TRBD2. The CDR3 contains 15 residues. Germline CDR1 LGHNA, CDR2 YSLEER. Trimming took 4 bases from V and 4 from J; bases not matched to a gene: 4. The DNA of the CDR3 is TGCGCCAGCAGCCTCGGGACTAGCGGGATGTACGAGCAGTACTTC. This gives the protein CASSLGTSGMYEQYF.

This rearrangement joins TRBV9 to TRBJ2-1; 14 bases line up with TRBD2. Germline trimming cut 0 bases from V and 2 bases from J; bases unmatched to any gene: 1. There are 17 residues in the CDR3. CDR1 SGDLS and CDR2 YYNGEE come from the germline V gene. CDR3 coding DNA: TGTGCCAGCAGCGTAGGACTAGCGGGGGGGCCCTACAATGAGCAGTTCTTC. Its translation is CASSVGLAGGPYNEQFF.

The chain is built from TRBV12-3 or TRBV12-4 and TRBJ2-7; the D call may be TRBD1 or TRBD2 (5 bases each). The CDR3 spans 16 residues. V lost 5 bases, J lost 0 bases, and 17 bases lay in between. This chain's CDR3 is CASSPPRDGSSYEQYF. The CDR3 DNA reads TGTGCCAGCAGTCCCCCCAGGGACGGTAGCTCCTACGAGCAGTACTTC.

The chain links TRBV7-8 to TRBJ1-1; 7 nucleotides match TRBD1. Germline V gene lookup returns CDR1 SGHVS and CDR2 FQNEAQ. With 6 bases clipped from V and 6 bases from J, the junction kept 4 bases outside the gene matches. The length of the CDR3 is 12 residues. CDR3 coding DNA: TGTGCCAGCAGTCCTGGACAGGCTGAAGCTTTCTTT. Its translation: CASSPGQAEAFF.

V is TRBV28 and J is TRBJ1-5; 7 nucleotides align to TRBD1. The CDR3 is 14 amino acids. The germline gives CDR1 MDHEN, CDR2 SYDVKM. With V trimmed by 5 bases and J by 6 bases, 7 bases remained unmatched. CDR3 DNA: TGTGCCAGCAGTCCCTCCAGGGGGGCTCAGCCCCAGCATTTT. This codes for CASSPSRGAQPQHF.

The genes are TRBV13 and TRBJ1-4, with unresolved D. Germline V gene data show CDR1 as PRHDT and CDR2 as FYEKMQ (reference sequence). V lost 5 bases and J 8 bases, leaving 15 bases between the germline ends. CDR3 length: 14 residues. DNA of the CDR3: TGTGCCAGCAGCACTGGACGGGGTGGGGAAAAACTGTTTTTT. It is translated as CASSTGRGGEKLFF.

This rearrangement joins TRBV19 to TRBJ2-2; the D gene is possibly TRBD1 (6 bases). The V end lost 1 base, the J end lost 9 bases, and 15 bases lay between the germline ends. CDR1 is LNHDA, CDR2 SQIVND, per germline (reference sequence). CDR3 length equals 15 residues. CDR3 DNA: TGTGCCAGTAGTATAGCCTCAGGGGCCCGTAGGGAGCTGTTTTTT. It codes for CASSIASGARRELFF. The variable domain in full, with the rest retrieved from reference TRBV19 and TRBJ2-2, is DGGITQSPKYLFRKEGQNVTLSCEQNLNHDAMYWYRQDPGQGLRLIYYSQIVNDFQKGDIAEGYSVSREKKESFPLTVTSAQKNPTAFYLCASSIASGARRELFFGEGSRLTVL.

This chain joins TRBV6-2 or TRBV6-3 and TRBJ2-1, with 8 bases that match TRBD2. Losses at the gene ends were 2 bases for V and 6 bases for J; bases not matched to a gene: 0. The V gene's germline CDR1 is MNHEY and CDR2 SVGEGT. There are 13 residues in the CDR3. CDR3 in amino acids: CASSYAGGNEQFF. CDR3 DNA: TGTGCCAGCAGTTACGCGGGGGGCAATGAGCAGTTCTTC.

In its sample, this clonotype was seen once. CDR3 bases: TGTGCCAGCAGCTTAGTTCACGGATACAATGAGCAGTTCTTC. Translating it yields CASSLVHGYNEQFF. The chain has TRBV11-2 and TRBJ2-1, with no clear D. The CDR3 loop spans 14 amino acids. V was shortened by 1 base and J by 4 bases, with 8 bases between the two germline ends. The germline gives CDR1 SGHAT, CDR2 FQNNGV.

The chain uses TRBV9 and TRBJ2-6, with TRBD1 identical over 9 bases. Germline V gives CDR1 SGDLS, CDR2 YYNGEE. The CDR3 length is 19 residues. V lost 1 base to trimming and J lost 0 bases; unmatched junction nucleotides: 8. In DNA, the CDR3 is TGTGCCAGCAGCGTAACTACCGGGACAGGGACCTCTGGGGCCAACGTCCTGACTTTC. Translating gives CASSVTTGTGTSGANVLTF. Looking up the rest from reference TRBV9 and TRBJ2-6 gives the full variable domain: DSGVTQTPKHLITATGQRVTLRCSPRSGDLSVYWYQQSLDQGLQFLIQYYNGEERAKGNILERFSAQQFPDLHSELNLSSLELGDSALYFCASSVTTGTGTSGANVLTFGAGSRLTVL.

This chain links TRBV7-6 with TRBJ1-5; D unclear. CDR1 and CDR2 (germline): SGHVS, FNYEAQ. Trimming took off 5 bases at V and 2 bases at J, with 10 bases between the two ends. The CDR3 is 14 amino acids. This chain's CDR3 is CASSREFGNQPQHF. In DNA form, the CDR3 reads TGTGCCAGCAGCCGAGAATTCGGCAATCAGCCCCAGCATTTT.

The chain links TRBV30 to TRBJ2-1; D uncertain. V was clipped by 0 bases and J by 8 bases, with 11 bases between them. CDR1 GTSNPN and CDR2 SVGIG come from the germline V gene (reference sequence). The CDR3 length is 13 residues. CDR3 sequence (DNA): TGTGCCTGGAGTGTCCTAGTTGTCCATGAGCAGTTCTTC. It translates to CAWSVLVVHEQFF.

This rearrangement joins TRBV28 to TRBJ1-1; D uncertain. Trimming removed 5 bases at V and 0 bases at J, with 19 bases between. This CDR3 region has 17 residues. The germline CDR1 and CDR2 sequences are MDHEN and SYDVKM. The CDR3 DNA sequence: TGTGCCAGCAGTGTGTCCCCCCGGATGCTCTTGAACACTGAAGCTTTCTTT. As protein: CASSVSPRMLLNTEAFF.

The V call is TRBV9, the J call TRBJ2-2, with 13 bases that match TRBD2. The V segment lost 4 bases and the J segment 5 bases; nucleotides outside the gene matches: 14. CDR3 length: 19 amino acids. Germline assignment: CDR1 SGDLS and CDR2 YYNGEE. CDR3 DNA: TGTGCCAGCAGCCCCCGGACTAGCGGGAGTATAGGTTTAACCGGGGAGCTGTTTTTT. This translates into CASSPRTSGSIGLTGELFF.

Turning to this clonotype: The junction departs from the called germline gene at one end, perhaps through a read error. This rearrangement joins TRBV13 to TRBJ1-6; 9 bases line up with TRBD1. Germline CDR1 PRHDT, CDR2 FYEKMQ (reference sequence). This CDR3 is 15 amino acids long. CDR3 protein: CASSPRTGDNSPLHF. The CDR3 DNA reads as TGTGCCAGCAGCCCCCGGACAGGGGATAATTCACCCCTCCATTTT.

V is TRBV29-1 and J is TRBJ1-5; TRBD1 is a possible D gene (6 bases). CDR1 SQVTM and CDR2 ANQGSEA come from the germline V gene. CDR3 length: 13 residues. Trimming stripped 4 bases from V and 3 bases from J, with 10 bases between. CDR3 DNA: TGCAGCGTTGGAACAGGGAACAATCAGCCCCAGCATTTT. It is translated as CSVGTGNNQPQHF.

A single count supports this clonotype. The V gene is TRBV13, the J gene TRBJ2-7, with 8 bases matching TRBD1. The length of the CDR3 is 16 residues. The trim removed 1 base at V and 3 bases at J, leaving 8 bases unmatched. Germline V gene sequence: CDR1 PRHDT, CDR2 FYEKMQ (reference sequence). The CDR3 DNA follows: TGTGCCAGCAGCTTAGAGCCCGGGACAGGATTCTACGAGCAGTACTTC. Translating it yields CASSLEPGTGFYEQYF.

CDR3 protein: CASSPNGGGPGTDTQYF. The DNA of the CDR3 is TGTGCCAGCAGCCCAAATGGAGGGGGGCCCGGCACAGATACGCAGTATTTT. The V gene is TRBV7-3, the J gene TRBJ2-3, with D possibly being TRBD1 or TRBD2 (6 bases each). The CDR3 sequence is 17 residues long. The V gene's germline CDR1 is SGHTA and CDR2 FQGTGA. Trimming pared 5 bases from V and 1 base from J, leaving 19 bases between.

The genes are TRBV2 and TRBJ2-1; D is unresolved. Trimming removed 6 bases from V and 8 bases from J, with 14 bases in between. Germline CDR1 SNHLY, CDR2 FYNNEI. The CDR3 is 13 amino acids. CDR3 loop: CASSWVPAYEQFF. DNA of the CDR3: TGTGCCAGCAGCTGGGTCCCAGCCTATGAGCAGTTCTTC.

This chain uses TRBV27 with TRBJ2-7, with D perhaps matching TRBD1 or TRBD2 (5 bases each). The V gene lost 4 bases and the J gene lost 2 bases, with 9 bases spanning the gap. The CDR3 extends over 13 amino acids. Germline V CDR1 and CDR2: MNHEY, SMNVEV (reference sequence). The CDR3 spells CASSWGRAYEQYF. In nucleotides, the CDR3 is TGTGCCAGCAGTTGGGGACGTGCCTACGAGCAGTACTTC.

The rearrangement links TRBV27 to TRBJ2-2; the D call may be TRBD1 or TRBD2 (5 bases each). The V and J ends lost 3 bases and 5 bases respectively, with 13 bases between them. In germline, CDR1 is MNHEY, CDR2 SMNVEV (reference sequence). The CDR3 runs to 15 residues. This CDR3 reads CASSLGWGGTGELFF. The DNA for the CDR3 is TGTGCCAGCAGTTTGGGCTGGGGCGGGACCGGGGAGCTGTTTTTT.

The chain carries TRBV27 and TRBJ1-6; D unclear. The V gene's germline CDR1 is MNHEY and CDR2 SMNVEV (reference sequence). CDR3 length: 15 residues. The V gene lost 4 bases and the J gene lost 4 bases, with 11 bases spanning the gap. CDR3 loop: CASSSWPFYNSPLHF. Written as DNA, the CDR3 is TGTGCCAGCAGTTCTTGGCCGTTTTATAATTCACCCCTCCACTTT.

This clonotype has only one observation. The chain joins TRBV4-3 to TRBJ2-1; 10 bases are a match to TRBD2. Losses at the gene ends were 6 bases for V and 7 bases for J; bases not matched to a gene: 12. This CDR3 region has 16 residues. CDR1 is LGHNA, CDR2 YSLEER, per germline. The CDR3: CASRYPLAGGQNEQFF. In DNA form, the CDR3 reads TGCGCCAGCAGGTACCCATTAGCGGGAGGACAAAATGAGCAGTTCTTC.